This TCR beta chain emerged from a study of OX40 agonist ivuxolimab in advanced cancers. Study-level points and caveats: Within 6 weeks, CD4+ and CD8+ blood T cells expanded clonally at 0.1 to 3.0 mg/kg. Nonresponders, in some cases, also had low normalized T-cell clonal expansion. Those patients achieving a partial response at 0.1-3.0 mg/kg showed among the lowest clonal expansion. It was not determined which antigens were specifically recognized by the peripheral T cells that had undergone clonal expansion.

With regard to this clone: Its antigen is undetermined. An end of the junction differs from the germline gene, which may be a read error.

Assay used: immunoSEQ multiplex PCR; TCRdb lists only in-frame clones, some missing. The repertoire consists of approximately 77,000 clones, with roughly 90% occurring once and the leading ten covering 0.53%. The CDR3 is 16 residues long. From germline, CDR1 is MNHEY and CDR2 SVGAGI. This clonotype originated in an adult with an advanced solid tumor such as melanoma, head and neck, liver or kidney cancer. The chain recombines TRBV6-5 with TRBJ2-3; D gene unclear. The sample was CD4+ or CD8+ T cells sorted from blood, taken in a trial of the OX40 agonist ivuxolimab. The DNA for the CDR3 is TGTGCCAGCAGCTACTCTTGGGCGTCTAGCACAGATACGCAGTATTTT. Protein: CASSYSWASSTDTQYF.